Described below is a single TCR beta chain sequence and its context. Antigen unknown. Treatment given: 15 Gy SBRT to primary tumor, nephrectomy 4 weeks later. The repertoire was sequenced with immunoSEQ multiplex PCR; TCRdb's copy has only in-frame clones and lacks some. Of 19,000 or so clones listed, just over 60% are singletons. These data come from a study of radiation and T cells in renal cell carcinoma. The study's findings and limits: Dominant CDR3 motifs were more common in irradiated tumors than controls. From baseline, blood top tumor clonotypes peaked at 2 weeks post-radiation. Intratumoral heterogeneity was not captured in these 0.95 to 1 g regions. Irradiated tumors had higher TCR clonality than control tumors.

The CDR3 spans 15 residues. Trimming cost V 4 bases and J 6 bases; bases outside gene matches: 8. Germline values: CDR1 SGHDN, CDR2 FVKESK. The V and J genes are TRBV14 and TRBJ1-2; 10 bases agree with TRBD1. This specimen was tumor tissue, taken from a patient whose treatment included radiotherapy and nephrectomy. The clonotype comes from a woman aged 70-85 years with renal cell carcinoma. The CDR3 DNA sequence: TGTGCCAGCAGCCCCTGGGACAGGGGATCGGATGGCTACACCTTC. Its translation is CASSPWDRGSDGYTF.